This T cell receptor beta chain derives from a study of Ad26.COV2.S vaccination and SARS-CoV-2 variants. CDR1 and CDR2 (germline): SGHNT, YYREEE (reference sequence). V gave up 1 base and J gave up 9 bases, with 11 bases separating them. The CDR3 has 14 amino acids. Treatment here: approximately 18 received Ad26.COV2.S at low or high dose, single or two shots; 5 received placebo; per-sample allocation not given. Sample collection was performed on day 63 after the first vaccine or placebo injection. Expression of Wuhan-strain SARS-CoV-2 spike came from the Ad26 vector that formed the vaccine. Libraries were prepared by immunoSEQ multiplex PCR; TCRdb keeps only in-frame clonotypes and omits some of them. The top ten clones hold 12% of a sample with more than 350,000 clones, approximately 92% of them seen once. To note about this clone: The target antigen is unknown.

Study findings and constraints: Comparable non-spike TCR breadth was observed in vaccine and placebo recipients.

This chain links TRBV5-4 with TRBJ1-6; no clear D gene. The clonotype comes from a person aged 18-65 years who received the Ad26.COV2.S COVID-19 vaccine or a placebo. The source was peripheral blood, collected in a trial of Ad26.COV2.S vaccine versus placebo. The CDR3 region has the DNA TGTGCCAGCAGCTTGTTGGGCTTGGGTTCACCCCTCCACTTT. Translating gives CASSLLGLGSPLHF.